This entry describes one TCR beta chain. Its specificity is not known. Stated time point: week 47, end of study. The vaccine gave 300 ug of a 20-mer mutant IDH1 peptide subcutaneously per dose. This specimen belongs to a study of a mutant IDH1 vaccine in newly diagnosed glioma. With V trimmed by 0 bases and J by 8 bases, 5 bases remained unmatched. The length of the CDR3 is 15 residues. Germline lookup yields CDR1 MRHNA and CDR2 SNTAGT. Generated by immunoSEQ multiplex PCR, the TCRdb table keeps only in-frame clones and is missing some. The sample includes about 60,000 clones, about four fifths of them seen just once. General study points: Patients showed vaccine-induced immune responses at a rate of approximately 93%.

The sample was PBMCs, taken from a glioma patient whose treatment included an IDH1 peptide vaccine. J is TRBJ2-1 and V is TRBV6-4, with TRBD2 matching over 9 bases. The clonotype comes from a woman aged 50 to 60 with glioma. The CDR3 region has the DNA TGTGCCAGCAGTGACTCTGCGGGGGGGGGAGATGAGCAGTTCTTC. It specifies CASSDSAGGGDEQFF.